This paragraph covers one T cell receptor (beta chain) sequence. This entry belongs to a study of blood T cell repertoires in COVID-19. Germline lookup yields CDR1 MNHEY and CDR2 SVGAGI. V dropped 8 bases and J dropped 1; count of bases not matched to a gene: 6. This CDR3 has 15 amino acids. The assay was immunoSEQ multiplex PCR, and TCRdb's table has in-frame clones only and misses some. The table records approximately 70,000 clones, more than 75% of them present only once. This clonotype originated in a human donor in a cohort sampled during active COVID-19. The chain employs TRBV6-5 and TRBJ2-4; 9 bases are a match to TRBD1. The sequencing sample was made of peripheral blood. In DNA, the CDR3 is TGTGCCAGCGGACAGGGGCGTGAGGCCAAAAACATTCAGTACTTC. Its protein product is CASGQGREAKNIQYF.